This T cell receptor (beta chain) was observed in a study of blood T cell repertoires in COVID-19. Per germline, CDR1 SQVTM and CDR2 ANQGSEA. This CDR3 comprises 15 residues. V lost 7 bases and J lost 4; bases outside the gene matches: 14. The protocol was immunoSEQ multiplex PCR, while the TCRdb copy is restricted to in-frame clones and leaves out a portion. The profile shows approximately 100,000 clones, approximately 70% of them singletons. Sequencing was carried out using peripheral blood. The TCR originated in a man aged 80 or over with acute or convalescent COVID-19. V is TRBV29-1 and J is TRBJ1-1; 8 bases are a match to TRBD1. The CDR3 DNA follows: TGCAGCGGATCAGGGGGCGTGGGGTGGGTCACTGAAGCTTTCTTT. Translation gives CSGSGGVGWVTEAFF.